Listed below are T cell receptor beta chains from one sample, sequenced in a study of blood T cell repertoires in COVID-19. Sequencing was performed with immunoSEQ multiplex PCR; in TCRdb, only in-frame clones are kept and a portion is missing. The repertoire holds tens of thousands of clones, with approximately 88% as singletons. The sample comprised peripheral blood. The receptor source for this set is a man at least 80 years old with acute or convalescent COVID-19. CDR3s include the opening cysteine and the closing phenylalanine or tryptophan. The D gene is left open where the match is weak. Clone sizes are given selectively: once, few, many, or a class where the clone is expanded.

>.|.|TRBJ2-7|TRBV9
TGTGCCAGCAGCACACAGGTCGGCTACGAGCAGTACTTC
CASSTQVGYEQYF
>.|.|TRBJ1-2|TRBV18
TGTGCCAGCTCCGACCGGGGGACTAACTATGGCTACACCTTC
CASSDRGTNYGYTF
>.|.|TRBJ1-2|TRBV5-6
TGTGCCAGCAGCCCCGGACAAGGGCTTCTTGTTTATGGCTACACCTTC
CASSPGQGLLVYGYTF
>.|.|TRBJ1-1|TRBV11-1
TGTGCCAGCAGCTCGACGACAGCCAACACTGAAGCTTTCTTT
CASSSTTANTEAFF
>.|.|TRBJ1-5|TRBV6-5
TGTGCCAGCAGCCAGGCAGGAAATAGCAATCAGCCCCAGCATTTT
CASSQAGNSNQPQHF
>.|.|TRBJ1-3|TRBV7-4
TGTGCCAGCAGCTTAGATGAGTCAGGAAACACCATATATTTT
CASSLDESGNTIYF
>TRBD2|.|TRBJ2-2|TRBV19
TGTGCCAGTAGTATCGGACTAGCGGGTTTCACCGGGGAGCTGTTTTTT
CASSIGLAGFTGELFF
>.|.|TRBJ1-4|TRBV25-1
TGTGCCAGCAGTGAATATCCCTCCGAAAAACTGTTTTTT
CASSEYPSEKLFF
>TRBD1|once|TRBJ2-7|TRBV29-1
TGCAGCGTTGGCAGGGGGGGACAGGGGACGAGCGAGCAGTACTTC
CSVGRGGQGTSEQYF
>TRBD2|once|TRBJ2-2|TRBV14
TGTGCCAGCAGCCCCCGAATAGCGGGGGGCCTCAGCGGGGAGCTGTTTTTT
CASSPRIAGGLSGELFF
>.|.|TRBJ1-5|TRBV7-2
TGTGCCAGCAGCTTATGGGGGGGCGATCAGCCCCAGCATTTT
CASSLWGGDQPQHF
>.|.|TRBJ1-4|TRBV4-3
TGCGCCAGCAGCCAAGCCAGGGAAGAAAAACTGTTTTTT
CASSQAREEKLFF
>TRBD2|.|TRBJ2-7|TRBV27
TGTGCCAGCAGTTTCGGGCTAGCGGGAGTCTACGAGCAGTACTTC
CASSFGLAGVYEQYF
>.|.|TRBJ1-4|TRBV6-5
TGTGCCAGCAGTTACTCATTTGCGGCAACTAATGAAAAACTGTTTTTT
CASSYSFAATNEKLFF
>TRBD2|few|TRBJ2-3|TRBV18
TGTGCCAGCTCACCTTGGACTAGCGGGAGCACAGATACGCAGTATTTT
CASSPWTSGSTDTQYF
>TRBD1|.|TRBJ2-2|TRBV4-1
TGCGCCAGCAGCCAAGGGGACAGGGTGGCCGGGGAGCTGTTTTTT
CASSQGDRVAGELFF
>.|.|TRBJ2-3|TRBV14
TGTGCCAGCAGCCAAGATCACGGAGTTAGCACAGATACGCAGTATTTT
CASSQDHGVSTDTQYF
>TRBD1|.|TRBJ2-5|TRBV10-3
TGTGCCATCAGTCGGACAGGCGAGACCCAGTACTTC
CAISRTGETQYF
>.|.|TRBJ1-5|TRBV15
TGTGCCACCAGCAGAGATCTCACAGGCGGTCAGCCCCAGCATTTT
CATSRDLTGGQPQHF
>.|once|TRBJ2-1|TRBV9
TGTGCCAGCAGCGCCCTCGGCGGGATAGGCCTAAATGAGCAGTTCTTC
CASSALGGIGLNEQFF
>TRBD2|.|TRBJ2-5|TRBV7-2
TGTGCCAGCAGCTCCAGGACTAGCGGGATCCTCGAGACCCAGTACTTC
CASSSRTSGILETQYF
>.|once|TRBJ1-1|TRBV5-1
TGCGCCAGCAGACAGGAGATGAACACTGAAGCTTTCTTT
CASRQEMNTEAFF
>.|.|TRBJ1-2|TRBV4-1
TGCGCCAGCAGCGCGGGAGGGACCGTTCGTGGCTACACCTTC
CASSAGGTVRGYTF
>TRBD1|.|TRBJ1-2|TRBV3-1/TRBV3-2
TGTGCCAGCAGCCAAGGGACAGGGACTAACTATGGCTACACCTTC
CASSQGTGTNYGYTF
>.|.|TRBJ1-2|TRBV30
TGTGCCTGGAGTGGCAGGGACTATGGCTACACCTTC
CAWSGRDYGYTF
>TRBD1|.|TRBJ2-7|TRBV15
TGTGCCACCAGCACCCTGTCGACAGGGGCCTACGAGCAGTACTTC
CATSTLSTGAYEQYF
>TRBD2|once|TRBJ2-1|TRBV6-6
TGTGCCAGCAGAGACCCCGGGACTAGCGGGCCCAATGAGCAGTTCTTC
CASRDPGTSGPNEQFF
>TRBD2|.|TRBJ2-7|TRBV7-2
TGTGCCAGCAGTAGTAGCGGGGCGAACTCCTACGAGCAGTACTTC
CASSSSGANSYEQYF
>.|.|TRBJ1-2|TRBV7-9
TGTGCCAGCAGCTTAGGGGTAGGGAGAGGCTATGGCTACACCTTC
CASSLGVGRGYGYTF